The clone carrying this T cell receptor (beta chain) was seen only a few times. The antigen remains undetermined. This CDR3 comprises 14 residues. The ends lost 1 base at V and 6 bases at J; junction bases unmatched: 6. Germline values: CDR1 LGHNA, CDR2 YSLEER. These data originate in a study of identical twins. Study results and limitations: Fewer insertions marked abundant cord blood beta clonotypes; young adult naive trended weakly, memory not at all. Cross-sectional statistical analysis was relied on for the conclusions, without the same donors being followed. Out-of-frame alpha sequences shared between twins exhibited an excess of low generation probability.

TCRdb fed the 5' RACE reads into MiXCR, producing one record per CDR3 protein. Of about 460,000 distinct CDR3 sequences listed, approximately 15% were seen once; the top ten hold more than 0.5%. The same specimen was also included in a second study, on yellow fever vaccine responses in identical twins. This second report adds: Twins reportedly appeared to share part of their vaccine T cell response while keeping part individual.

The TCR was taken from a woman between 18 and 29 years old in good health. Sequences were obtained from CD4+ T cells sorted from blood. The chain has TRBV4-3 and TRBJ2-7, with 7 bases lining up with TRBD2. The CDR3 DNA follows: TGCGCCAGCAGCCAAGGCCCGCTAGCGGCCGAGCAGTACTTC. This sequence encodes CASSQGPLAAEQYF.